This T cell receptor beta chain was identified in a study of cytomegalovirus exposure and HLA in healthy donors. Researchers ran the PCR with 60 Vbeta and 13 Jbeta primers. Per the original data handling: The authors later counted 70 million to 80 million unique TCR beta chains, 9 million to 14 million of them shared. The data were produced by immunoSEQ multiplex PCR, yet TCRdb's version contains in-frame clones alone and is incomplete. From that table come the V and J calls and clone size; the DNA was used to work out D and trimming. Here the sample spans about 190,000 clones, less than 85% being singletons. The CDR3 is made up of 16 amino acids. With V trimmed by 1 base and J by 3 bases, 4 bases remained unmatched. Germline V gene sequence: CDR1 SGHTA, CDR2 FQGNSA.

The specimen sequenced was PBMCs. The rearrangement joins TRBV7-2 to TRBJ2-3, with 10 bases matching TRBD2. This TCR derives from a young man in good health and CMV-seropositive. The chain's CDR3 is CASSLERGGLTDTQYF. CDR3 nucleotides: TGTGCCAGCAGCTTAGAGCGGGGGGGCCTGACAGATACGCAGTATTTT.